These 31 T cell receptor beta chains were sequenced from one sample in a study of beta chain features in type 1 diabetes. Reverse transcription of all isolated RNA meant that expressed TCRB transcripts were sequenced. Measured with immunoSEQ multiplex PCR; TCRdb has only the in-frame clones, and not every one. The sample lists around 320,000 clones; 14% were seen once. The sample consisted of central memory CD4+ T cells from blood. The receptors derive from a man aged 30 to 39 in good health.

This chain uses TRBV4-3 with TRBJ2-3; 8 bases align to TRBD2. The CDR3 runs 17 residues. Looked up from germline, CDR1 is LGHNA and CDR2 is YSLEER. V shed 1 base and J 0 bases; nucleotides not matched to a gene: 6. The chain's CDR3 is CASSQASSGDSTDTQYF. The CDR3 coding sequence is TGCGCCAGCAGCCAAGCCAGTAGCGGGGACAGCACAGATACGCAGTATTTT.

CDR3 loop: CASSPSGAGLMETQYF. CDR3 DNA sequence: TGTGCCAGCAGCCCATCCGGGGCGGGTTTGATGGAGACCCAGTACTTC. V is TRBV11-3 and J is TRBJ2-5; tentatively, D is TRBD1 or TRBD2 (5 bases each). V dropped 5 bases and J dropped 5 bases, with 21 bases sitting between them. This CDR3 is built from 16 residues. Per the germline V gene, CDR1 is SGHNT and CDR2 is YENEEA.

The chain uses TRBV6-6 and TRBJ2-1; 8 nucleotides line up with TRBD2. The V segment lost 6 bases and the J segment 2 bases; nucleotides outside the gene matches: 9. Germline V gene data show CDR1 as MNHNY and CDR2 as SVGAGI (reference sequence). The CDR3 contains 16 residues. In nucleotides, the CDR3 is TGTGCCAGCAGAATAGCGGGACGAAACACCTACAATGAGCAGTTCTTC. Translation: CASRIAGRNTYNEQFF.

The V gene is TRBV7-2, the J gene TRBJ2-2; the D is unclear. V lost 4 bases to trimming and J lost 5 bases, with 11 bases between them. This CDR3 has 14 residues. Germline CDR1 is SGHTA and CDR2 is FQGNSA. The CDR3 reads CASSSEGWTGELFF. DNA for the CDR3: TGTGCCAGCAGCTCGGAAGGATGGACCGGGGAGCTGTTTTTT.

This clone came up a few times. The rearrangement uses TRBV5-1 and TRBJ1-2, with 10 bases identical to TRBD1. The V gene end was trimmed by 0 bases and the J gene end by 7 bases; junction bases not matched to a gene: 0. The CDR3 covers 13 residues. The germline gives CDR1 SGHRS, CDR2 YFSETQ. The chain's CDR3 is CASSLGDRGGYTF. CDR3 DNA sequence: TGCGCCAGCAGCTTGGGGGACAGGGGTGGCTACACCTTC. Full variable domain (missing parts from reference TRBV5-1 and TRBJ1-2): KAGVTQTPRYLIKTRGQQVTLSCSPISGHRSVSWYQQTPGQGLQFLFEYFSETQRNKGNFPGRFSGRQFSNSRSEMNVSTLELGDSALYLCASSLGDRGGYTFGSGTRLTVV.

This clone turned up a few times. V usage is TRBV7-2 and J usage is TRBJ1-5, with a possible D match to TRBD1 (6 bases). CDR1 and CDR2 from the germline V gene are SGHTA and FQGNSA. This CDR3 region has 14 residues. Trimming left V 3 bases short and J 8 bases short, with 14 bases between. This chain's CDR3 is CASSFRTGLEPQHF. The CDR3 nucleotides are TGTGCCAGCAGCTTCCGAACAGGGCTAGAGCCCCAGCATTTT. The full variable domain, with the rest looked up from reference TRBV7-2 and TRBJ1-5, is GAGVSQSPSNKVTEKGKDVELRCDPISGHTALYWYRQSLGQGLEFLIYFQGNSAPDKSGLPSDRFSAERTGGSVSTLTIQRTQQEDSAVYLCASSFRTGLEPQHFGDGTRLSIL.

This clone turned up a few times. The chain joins TRBV6-5 to TRBJ1-3; D call uncertain. The CDR3 contains 15 residues. Germline loops: CDR1 MNHEY, CDR2 SVGAGI. V lost 6 bases to trimming and J lost 4 bases, with 16 bases between them. The CDR3 is CASSLRWGKGNTIYF. CDR3 in DNA: TGTGCCAGCAGCTTACGGTGGGGAAAGGGAAACACCATATATTTT.

This clone was found a few times. The V and J genes are TRBV14 and TRBJ1-1; D unclear. This CDR3 has 15 residues. CDR1 is SGHDN and CDR2 is FVKESK in the germline V gene. V was trimmed by 4 bases and J by 6 bases, leaving 18 bases between them. CDR3 amino acids: CASSRLTLRVPEAFF. CDR3 sequence (DNA): TGTGCCAGCAGCCGCCTCACCCTGAGGGTACCTGAAGCTTTCTTT.

The rearrangement links TRBV7-2 to TRBJ1-2; a possible D gene is TRBD1 (5 bases). Germline V lookup: CDR1 SGHTA, CDR2 FQGNSA. V was trimmed by 4 bases and J by 4 bases, leaving 16 bases between them. The CDR3 runs 15 residues. CDR3 sequence (DNA): TGTGCCAGCAGCTCAAGGTCCCATGGGGGCTATGGCTACACCTTC. This encodes CASSSRSHGGYGYTF.

The table lists this clone with a few counts. The rearrangement uses TRBV11-3 and TRBJ2-7, with D perhaps TRBD2 (5 bases). With 4 bases removed from V and 4 bases from J, the gap between germline ends came to 14 bases. The CDR3 covers 14 residues. Germline V gene lookup returns CDR1 SGHNT and CDR2 YENEEA. CDR3 in amino acids: CASSSDTGSYEQYV. The CDR3 coding sequence is TGTGCCAGCAGCTCTGATACGGGAAGTTACGAGCAGTACGTC.

This clone was seen ten or more times. The chain recombines TRBV5-1 with TRBJ1-5; D is unclear. The CDR3 is 13 amino acids. Trimming removed 4 bases from V and 5 bases from J, with 10 bases in between. In germline, CDR1 is SGHRS, CDR2 YFSETQ. The CDR3: CASSPGPYQPQHF. The CDR3 coding sequence is TGCGCCAGCAGCCCTGGGCCGTATCAGCCCCAGCATTTT.

This clone was observed a handful of times. The chain uses TRBV4-3 and TRBJ1-4; the D gene is possibly TRBD1 (6 bases). Deletions cut 1 base from V and 7 bases from J, with 16 bases between. Germline V lookup: CDR1 LGHNA, CDR2 YSLEER. This CDR3 is built from 16 residues. The CDR3 region is CASSQVHRGASEKLFF. CDR3 in DNA: TGCGCCAGCAGCCAAGTGCATCGGGGGGCAAGTGAAAAACTGTTTTTT.

The rearrangement joins TRBV18 to TRBJ2-5; D unresolved. V was trimmed by 6 bases and J by 1 base, leaving 15 bases between them. The germline V gene has CDR1 KGHSH and CDR2 LQKENI. There are 15 residues in the CDR3. The CDR3 loop is CASSPNSGPQETQYF. CDR3 in DNA: TGTGCCAGCTCGCCGAATTCCGGGCCCCAAGAGACCCAGTACTTC.

V is TRBV4-2 and J is TRBJ1-2; a weak D match, TRBD1 (5 bases). CDR1 and CDR2 (germline): LGHNA, YNFKEQ. The CDR3 sequence is 17 residues long. Between the trimmed V and J ends, which lost 4 bases and 8 bases, there was a span of 26 bases. The CDR3 coding sequence is TGTGCCAGCAGCCCAAATCCAAAAGGGGCATACAGCGGAGGCTACACCTTC. Protein sequence: CASSPNPKGAYSGGYTF.

This clone was detected a few times. Other nucleotide sequences from this sample produce the same CDR3. The chain is built from TRBV21-1 and TRBJ2-5; the table's D call, TRBD2, has no DNA check behind it. TRBV21-1 is given as a pseudogene. The CDR3 covers 13 residues. CDR3 nucleotide sequence: TGTGCCAGCAGCAAGGGGAGGGGGGAGACCCAGTACTTC. This gives the protein CASSKGRGETQYF.

This clone was counted a few times. Other nucleotide sequences from this sample produce the same CDR3. This chain joins TRBV7-9 and TRBJ2-3, with unresolved D. Germline CDR1 SEHNR, CDR2 FQNEAQ (reference sequence). V gave up 3 bases and J gave up 3 bases, with 4 bases separating them. This CDR3 has 12 residues. CDR3 sequence reads: CASSFETDTQYF. CDR3 nucleotides: TGTGCCAGCAGCTTTGAGACAGATACGCAGTATTTT.

This clone was picked up a small number of times. The chain combines TRBV9 with TRBJ2-3, with TRBD1 as a possible D gene (5 bases). The germline CDR1 and CDR2 sequences are SGDLS and YYNGEE. This CDR3 has 15 residues. The V end was cut by 2 bases, the J end by 3 bases, with 13 bases between. The DNA of the CDR3 is TGTGCCAGCAGCGTCGCATGGGGCACGACAGATACGCAGTATTTT. This encodes CASSVAWGTTDTQYF.

V gene TRBV10-3 combines with J gene TRBJ2-3; TRBD2 matches at 11 bases. The V gene end was trimmed by 10 bases and the J gene end by 5 bases; junction bases not matched to a gene: 11. This CDR3 spans 15 amino acids. Germline loops: CDR1 ENHRY, CDR2 SYGVKD. The CDR3 loop is CATTGTSGGGDTQYF. The CDR3 nucleotides are TGTGCCACAACCGGGACTAGCGGAGGGGGAGATACGCAGTATTTT.

The CDR3 region has the DNA TGTGCCAGCAGTGAAGCTGGGCTAGCGAGGCAGTTCTTC. As protein: CASSEAGLARQFF. The chain couples TRBV6-1 to TRBJ2-1, with D possibly being TRBD2 (6 bases). From germline, CDR1 is MNHNS and CDR2 SASEGT. Trimming cost V 0 bases and J 12 bases, with 12 bases left between them. The CDR3 consists of 13 residues.

The chain recombines TRBV5-4 with TRBJ2-6; a weak D match, TRBD1 (6 bases). This CDR3 is built from 14 residues. Germline V CDR1 and CDR2: SGHNT, YYREEE (reference sequence). Deletions cut 0 bases from V and 10 bases from J, with 11 bases between. CDR3 bases: TGTGCCAGCAGCTTGGCAGGGGAAGAGAACGTCCTGACTTTC. This codes for CASSLAGEENVLTF.

CDR3 nucleotides: TGTGCCAGCAGCTCGGGACTAGCAAGGCCCAATGAGCAGTTCTTC. It codes for CASSSGLARPNEQFF. This chain connects TRBV11-2 to TRBJ2-1, with 9 bases lining up with TRBD2. With 4 bases clipped from V and 6 bases from J, the junction kept 7 bases outside the gene matches. The germline V gene encodes CDR1 SGHAT and CDR2 FQNNGV. The CDR3 totals 15 residues.

This clone showed up many times. The chain has TRBV7-2 and TRBJ2-3; D may be TRBD2 (5 bases). Germline lookup yields CDR1 SGHTA and CDR2 FQGNSA. This CDR3 has 13 residues. Trimming stripped 2 bases from V and 8 bases from J, with 11 bases between. The CDR3 region has the DNA TGTGCCAGCAGCTTAAACTCCGGAGGTACGCAGTATTTT. The encoded protein is CASSLNSGGTQYF.

The genes are TRBV6-1 and TRBJ1-1; D uncertain. Germline-derived CDR1 and CDR2 are MNHNS and SASEGT. The CDR3 is 13 amino acids. Trimming pared 6 bases from V and 1 base from J, leaving 9 bases between. The CDR3 spells CASRVSPNTEAFF. In DNA form, the CDR3 reads TGTGCCAGCAGGGTCTCCCCGAACACTGAAGCTTTCTTT.

In this sample, this clone turned up many times. This chain connects TRBV5-1 to TRBJ2-7; D is undetermined. Trimming cost V 2 bases and J 3 bases, with 9 bases left between them. This CDR3 contains 13 residues. CDR1 and CDR2 (germline): SGHRS, YFSETQ. CDR3 sequence: CASSLPSNYEQYF. CDR3 coding DNA: TGCGCCAGCAGCTTACCCTCCAACTACGAGCAGTACTTC.

This chain joins TRBV29-1 and TRBJ2-3; D possibly corresponds to TRBD2 (5 bases). CDR1 is SQVTM and CDR2 is ANQGSEA in the germline V gene. CDR3 size: 14 residues. Trimming shortened V by 5 bases and J by 0 bases, and 12 bases separated the two germline ends. The CDR3 is CSVSKRSSTDTQYF. The CDR3 DNA is TGCAGCGTTTCGAAGCGGAGTAGCACAGATACGCAGTATTTT.

The chain links TRBV6-6 to TRBJ1-2; a possible D gene is TRBD1 (6 bases). V shed 8 bases and J shed 12 bases, with 16 bases lying between them. Germline loops: CDR1 MNHNY, CDR2 SVGAGI (reference sequence). The CDR3 is 11 amino acids. The CDR3 DNA is TGTGCCAGCTTCGTAGGGGGGGCGCACACCTTC. It codes for CASFVGGAHTF.

In this sample, this clone turned up a few times. The V call is TRBV7-2, the J call TRBJ2-5, with TRBD2 as a possible D gene (5 bases). The length of the CDR3 is 15 residues. The germline CDR1 and CDR2 sequences are SGHTA and FQGNSA. V was shortened by 2 bases and J by 4 bases, with 14 bases between the two germline ends. The CDR3 DNA follows: TGTGCCAGCAGCTTATTGGGAGACTATGGAGAGACCCAGTACTTC. Translating it yields CASSLLGDYGETQYF.

The sample holds a few counts of this clone. The genes are TRBV19 and TRBJ1-2; D unresolved. The germline CDR1 and CDR2 sequences are LNHDA and SQIVND (reference sequence). Trimming left V 9 bases short and J 5 bases short, with 16 bases between. The CDR3 loop spans 13 amino acids. The CDR3 DNA follows: TGTGCCAGCAAACTCTCAGGCTGGTATGGCTACACCTTC. Translated, it gives CASKLSGWYGYTF.

The rearrangement links TRBV6-5 to TRBJ2-2; D is perhaps TRBD2 (6 bases). CDR3 length: 15 residues. Between the trimmed V and J ends, which lost 6 bases and 3 bases, there was a span of 14 bases. Germline V gene sequence: CDR1 MNHEY, CDR2 SVGAGI. The CDR3 region is CASRMPGDYTGELFF. In DNA, the CDR3 is TGTGCCAGCAGGATGCCTGGGGACTACACCGGGGAGCTGTTTTTT.

J is TRBJ2-1 and V is TRBV5-6, with 9 nucleotides matching TRBD1. The CDR3 sequence is 16 residues long. Germline CDR1 is SGHDT and CDR2 is YYEEEE. After removal of 6 bases from V and 7 bases from J, the junction contained 14 bases not matched to a gene. As DNA, the CDR3 is TGTGCCAGCACCTGGGGCCGGGACAGGGTAAGGAATGAGCAGTTCTTC. This gives the protein CASTWGRDRVRNEQFF.

This sequence joins TRBV30 and TRBJ2-1; 10 bases align to TRBD2. Germline V gives CDR1 GTSNPN, CDR2 SVGIG (reference sequence). Trimming at V came to 0 bases and at J to 4 bases, leaving 6 bases not matched to a gene. The CDR3 contains 16 residues. CDR3 loop: CAWSVGGSGRYNEQFF. CDR3 sequence (DNA): TGTGCCTGGAGTGTAGGGGGTAGCGGGAGGTACAATGAGCAGTTCTTC. Full variable domain (rest looked up from reference TRBV30 and TRBJ2-1): SQTIHQWPATLVQPVGSPLSLECTVEGTSNPNLYWYRQAAGRGLQLLFYSVGIGQISSEVPQNLSASRPQDRQFILSSKKLLLSDSGFYLCAWSVGGSGRYNEQFFGPGTRLTVL.